This TCR delta chain appears in the sequencing data of a study of gamma-delta chains in newborns, infants, children. Study summary: Polyclonal expansion of innate γδ T cells after birth follows microbial exposure.

This clone has more than one count but fewer than ten. The likely explanation is a read error, given a far larger clone one base away. At the DNA level, this CDR3 is encoded by other sequences in the same sample as well. TCRdb reanalysed the reads with CATT. The data hold some 3,100 delta-chain clones, with less than 4% observed a single time. The CDR3 runs 20 residues. Germline V gene lookup returns CDR1 GEAIGNYY and CDR2 EKD. The sequencing sample was made of blood. This chain links TRDV2 with TRDJ3; TRDD3 matches 11 bases. The sequence was obtained from a child who was a newborn, infant or young child, either healthy, febrile or measles-vaccinated (not recorded which). CDR3 sequence reads: CACDTMVLGDSSWDTRQMFF. The CDR3 DNA reads TGTGCCTGCGACACCATGGTACTGGGGGATAGCTCCTGGGACACCCGACAGATGTTTTTC.